This entry describes one T cell receptor (beta chain). Its antigen is not identified. Study outcomes and limitations: Larger-cohort validation covered only one TCR beta V-J rearrangement. Tumor memory CD4+ T cell TCR gene usage clustered with blood and lymph node memory CD4+ cells and lymph node naive CD4+ cells.

CD4+CD45RO+CD25- cells were isolated as memory CD4+ T cells. Full-length variable regions came from constant-region reverse primers plus semi-nested Nested Universal Primer A PCR. MiXCR was run by TCRdb on the 5' RACE reads, yielding one entry per CDR3 protein. The sample yields 5,500 to 6,000 distinct CDR3 sequences, around 29% seen once. From germline, CDR1 is SEHNR and CDR2 FQNEAQ (reference sequence). V lost 1 base, J lost 6 bases, and 7 bases lay in between. This CDR3 spans 13 amino acids. The clonotype comes from a female donor with breast cancer. The specimen sequenced was memory CD4+ T cells sorted from a lymph node. Subset reported: memory CD4+ T cells, CD4+CD45RO+CD25-. This chain connects TRBV7-9 to TRBJ1-5; D call uncertain. The CDR3 spells CASSLGSSQPQHF. The CDR3 nucleotides read TGTGCCAGCAGCTTAGGTAGTAGTCAGCCCCAGCATTTT.